What follows are 14 T cell receptor beta chains derived from one specimen sequenced in a study of blood T cells in healthy people across ages. Next came a second PCR, run for about 6 to 12 cycles, which used a sample-barcoded 5' primer along with a J-beta primer mix. TCRdb used MiXCR to reprocess the 5' RACE reads, holding one entry per CDR3 protein. Of 1.5 million to 1.8 million distinct CDR3 sequences in the sample, roughly 43% are singletons; the top ten hold approximately 4.1%. Input material: blood. All receptors come from a woman aged 18-35 years in good health.

The rearrangement uses TRBV18 and TRBJ1-5; D ambiguous. Germline V gene data show CDR1 as KGHSH and CDR2 as LQKENI. V shed 0 bases and J shed 1 base, with 10 bases lying between them. This CDR3 comprises 16 residues. The CDR3 nucleotides are TGTGCCAGCTCACCACCCGGTAGTAGGAGCAATCAGCCCCAGCATTTT. This gives the protein CASSPPGSRSNQPQHF.

Only a few counts were recorded for this clonotype. This chain links TRBV29-1 with TRBJ2-7; unclear D gene. This CDR3 spans 13 amino acids. Trimming pared 0 bases from V and 7 bases from J, leaving 13 bases between. Germline V gives CDR1 SQVTM, CDR2 ANQGSEA. CDR3 DNA sequence: TGCAGCGTTGAAGACAGCCCCAAACCGGAGCAGTACTTC. This encodes CSVEDSPKPEQYF.

This clonotype was seen more than once but under ten times. V gene TRBV12-3 or TRBV12-4 combines with J gene TRBJ2-1; 8 nucleotides align to TRBD1. The CDR3 has 17 residues. V shed 6 bases and J 7 bases; nucleotides not matched to a gene: 17. The CDR3 region has the DNA TGTGCCAGCAGCCTCGGACAGGGTCGAAGTCAGGTGAATGAGCAGTTCTTC. Translating it yields CASSLGQGRSQVNEQFF.

This clonotype has a handful of counts. V is TRBV6-6 and J is TRBJ2-7; D unresolved. With 5 bases removed from V and 2 bases from J, the gap between germline ends came to 10 bases. The V gene's germline CDR1 is MNHNY and CDR2 SVGAGI (reference sequence). CDR3 size: 13 residues. CDR3 amino acids: CASSPRSPYEQYF. In DNA form, the CDR3 reads TGTGCCAGCAGTCCCCGGTCCCCCTACGAGCAGTACTTC.

This chain uses TRBV29-1 with TRBJ2-7; D not resolved. The CDR3 spans 13 residues. Trimming left V 5 bases short and J 0 bases short, with 11 bases between. Germline V gene sequence: CDR1 SQVTM, CDR2 ANQGSEA. Here the CDR3 DNA reads TGCAGCGTTCGTCAGGCGAGCTCCTACGAGCAGTACTTC. Translated: CSVRQASSYEQYF.

CDR3 nucleotide sequence: TGTGCCAGCAGCCAGGAGTATTGGAGTGAGCAGTTCTTC. Protein product: CASSQEYWSEQFF. V usage is TRBV14 and J usage is TRBJ2-1, with D uncertain. The CDR3 totals 13 residues. Trimming took 3 bases from V and 9 from J, leaving 12 bases between them. Germline CDR1 is SGHDN and CDR2 is FVKESK.

This clonotype was seen just once. This chain joins TRBV11-2 and TRBJ2-3; 13 bases are a match to TRBD2. Losses at the gene ends were 5 bases for V and 0 bases for J; bases not matched to a gene: 5. Germline CDR1 reads SGHAT; CDR2 reads FQNNGV. The CDR3 sequence is 17 residues long. The CDR3 DNA is TGTGCCAGCAGCAGACTAGCGGGGGGCCTTAGCACAGATACGCAGTATTTT. Residues: CASSRLAGGLSTDTQYF.

The rearrangement joins TRBV10-3 to TRBJ2-4; D is unresolved. From germline, CDR1 is ENHRY and CDR2 SYGVKD. The CDR3 runs to 13 residues. The ends were cut back, 0 bases at V and 13 bases at J, with 13 bases in the middle. The CDR3 here is CAISESWELEQYF. The CDR3 nucleotides are TGTGCCATCAGTGAGTCTTGGGAATTAGAGCAGTACTTC.

The gene calls are TRBV2 and TRBJ1-2; possible D gene TRBD1, 5 bases. Germline CDR1 and CDR2: SNHLY and FYNNEI. V was cut by 1 base and J by 12 bases, with 21 bases left in between. This CDR3 has 15 residues. The DNA for the CDR3 is TGTGCCAGCAGTGAAGTTGACCGGGCCCCCTGGGGCCACACCTTC. It yields the protein CASSEVDRAPWGHTF.

This clonotype was found many times. V and J are TRBV29-1 and TRBJ2-3; tentatively, D is TRBD1 (5 bases). The CDR3 runs to 14 residues. Trimming took 8 bases from V and 0 from J, leaving 15 bases between them. Germline loops: CDR1 SQVTM, CDR2 ANQGSEA. This chain's CDR3 is CSLGRVLSTDTQYF. CDR3 nucleotides: TGCAGCTTGGGCAGGGTCCTAAGCACAGATACGCAGTATTTT.

The chain recombines TRBV4-1 with TRBJ2-7; D ambiguous. The CDR3 spans 13 residues. The germline V and J ends were trimmed by 4 bases and 5 bases, with 12 bases remaining between them. Germline lookup yields CDR1 MGHRA and CDR2 YSYEKL. The chain's CDR3 is CASSPGWAHEQYF. Written as DNA, the CDR3 is TGCGCCAGCAGCCCCGGCTGGGCCCACGAGCAGTACTTC.

CDR3 amino acids: CASSVGSWLAGYNEQFF. The CDR3 region has the DNA TGTGCCAGCAGCGTAGGGAGTTGGCTAGCGGGTTACAATGAGCAGTTCTTC. V usage is TRBV9 and J usage is TRBJ2-1; 8 bases are shared with TRBD2. V trimming: 0 bases; J trimming: 4 bases; junction bases outside the gene matches: 9. The CDR3 runs 17 residues. Germline V gene data show CDR1 as SGDLS and CDR2 as YYNGEE.

This clonotype was counted at least ten times. The V and J genes are TRBV27 and TRBJ2-7, with D perhaps TRBD2 (5 bases). Germline V gives CDR1 MNHEY, CDR2 SMNVEV (reference sequence). The CDR3 contains 14 residues. Trimming took 3 bases from V and 2 from J, leaving 11 bases between them. The CDR3: CASSLGSGAYEQYF. The DNA of the CDR3 is TGTGCCAGCAGTTTGGGGAGTGGAGCCTACGAGCAGTACTTC.

This clonotype was found a few times. The chain combines TRBV12-3 or TRBV12-4 with TRBJ2-1, with 8 bases aligning to TRBD2. The end of the DNA aligns better with TRBJ2-7, so the J call may be wrong. CDR3 length equals 14 residues. CDR3 protein: CASRGGFLDNEQYF. CDR3 DNA sequence: TGTGCCAGCCGGGGGGGCTTTCTAGACAATGAGCAGTACTTC.